A selection of T cell receptor beta chains follows, all from one sample in a study of PD-L1 blockade in urothelial cancer. Some clones are missing from TCRdb's copy, which holds only in-frame ones; the method was immunoSEQ multiplex PCR. The sample lists 60,000 to 75,000 clones; approximately 83% were seen once. Here the sequenced sample was PBMCs, taken around atezolizumab (anti-PD-L1) treatment. The receptor set was obtained from a man between 60 and 75 years old with urothelial cancer. The CDR3 runs from the conserved cysteine through the conserved F or W. A D gene is named only where the DNA matches it firmly. Where a row states a size, it is once, few, many or the class of an expanded clone; other rows omit it.

V gene	J gene	D gene	clone size	CDR3 DNA	CDR3 protein
TRBV4-1	TRBJ2-2	TRBD2	.	TGCGCCAGCAGCCGACTGGGGACTAGGGATTTGAGGGGCACCGGGGAGCTGTTTTTT	CASSRLGTRDLRGTGELFF
TRBV5-5	TRBJ2-5	TRBD2	.	TGTGCCAGCAGCTTGGGGACTAGCGGGGGCCAAGAGACCCAGTACTTC	CASSLGTSGGQETQYF
TRBV30	TRBJ1-3	TRBD1	.	TGTGCCTGGAGCCCGGGACAGGGATATGGAAACACCATATATTTT	CAWSPGQGYGNTIYF
TRBV6-6	TRBJ2-5	.	.	TGTGCCAGCAGTTATGTGCGAGGCCCCGAGACCCAGTACTTC	CASSYVRGPETQYF
TRBV9	TRBJ1-4	TRBD1	few	TGTGCCAGCAGCGCCGGGACAGGGGGCTTTGAAAAACTGTTTTTT	CASSAGTGGFEKLFF
TRBV6-1	TRBJ1-2	TRBD1	.	TGTGCCAGCAGGACCCCGGGACAGAACTATGGCTACACCTTC	CASRTPGQNYGYTF
TRBV15	TRBJ1-5	.	once	TGTGCCACCAGCAGTACAGGGTTCGGCAATCAGCCCCAGCATTTT	CATSSTGFGNQPQHF
TRBV5-4	TRBJ1-6	.	.	TGTGCCAGCAGCTTGGAACCAGGGATTGGTTCACCCCTCCACTTT	CASSLEPGIGSPLHF
TRBV7-9	TRBJ1-2	.	.	TGTGCCAGCAGCTTAGCGCTGGCGGGGGGTTATGGCTACACCTTC	CASSLALAGGYGYTF
TRBV2	TRBJ1-6	TRBD1	.	TGTGCCAGCAGTGTTCAGGGACAGAGGAATTCACCCCTCCACTTT	CASSVQGQRNSPLHF
TRBV6-6	TRBJ1-1	.	.	TGTGCCAGCAGTTGGACAGAGAACACTGAAGCTTTCTTT	CASSWTENTEAFF
TRBV5-4	TRBJ1-4	.	.	TGTGCCAGCAGCTCCGGGGGAGCTAATGAAAAACTGTTTTTT	CASSSGGANEKLFF
TRBV2	TRBJ1-2	.	.	TGTGCCAGCAAGTACAGAAGCTATGGCTACACCTTC	CASKYRSYGYTF
TRBV5-1	TRBJ2-7	TRBD2	once	TGCGCCAGCAGCTTGGTGTCTATTCGGCGGGGGGTGGACGAGCAGTACTTC	CASSLVSIRRGVDEQYF
TRBV7-2	TRBJ2-5	TRBD1	once	TGTGCCAGCAGCTTGGACAGGGGCGGGGAGACCCAGTACTTC	CASSLDRGGETQYF
TRBV7-3	TRBJ2-1	TRBD1	.	TGTGCCAGCAGCTTAACCCCGGGACAGGGGGGACACAATGAGCAGTTCTTC	CASSLTPGQGGHNEQFF
TRBV10-2	TRBJ2-3	TRBD2	.	TGCGCCAGCAGTAGGAGCGGGGGGATCACAGATACGCAGTATTTT	CASSRSGGITDTQYF
TRBV6-5	TRBJ1-2	.	.	TGTGCCAGCAGTCGCACAGGGATGGGCGGCTACACCTTC	CASSRTGMGGYTF
TRBV5-1	TRBJ1-6	TRBD1	.	TGCGCCAGCAGCGGATCGGGACAGGGGGTAGGATCACCCCTCCACTTT	CASSGSGQGVGSPLHF
TRBV4-2	TRBJ2-3	TRBD2	few	TGTGCCAGCAGCCAGAAAGCGGGGGGGCAGCTTTCGGATACGCAGTATTTT	CASSQKAGGQLSDTQYF
TRBV5-5	TRBJ2-5	TRBD1	once	TGTGCCAGCAGCATGACCGGGACAGGGGTCCAAGAGACCCAGTACTTC	CASSMTGTGVQETQYF
TRBV29-1	TRBJ2-1	TRBD2	.	TGCAGCGTTGGACTAGCGGGGGGTAGCGATGAGCAGTTCTTC	CSVGLAGGSDEQFF
TRBV7-9	TRBJ2-7	.	few	TGTGCCAGCAGCTTAGCAGGGGTCTACGAGCAGTACTTC	CASSLAGVYEQYF
TRBV5-4	TRBJ2-1	TRBD2	once	TGTGCCAGCAGGCTAGCGGGGGGGCCACGGAATGAGCAGTTCTTC	CASRLAGGPRNEQFF
TRBV6-6	TRBJ2-7	TRBD1	.	TGTGCCAGCAGTTACTCGAGGGACAGGGTCCTCTACGAGCAGTACTTC	CASSYSRDRVLYEQYF
TRBV30	TRBJ2-7	TRBD1	.	TGTGCCTGGAGAAAACAGGGGGCGTGGAACGAGCAGTACTTC	CAWRKQGAWNEQYF
TRBV5-1	TRBJ2-7	.	.	TGCGCCAGCAGCCCGATAAATAGCCCCGTGGGACTCTACGAGCAGTACTTC	CASSPINSPVGLYEQYF
TRBV5-3	TRBJ2-7	.	once	TGTGCCAGAAGCTTCTGTTTGAGTTGGGAGCAGTACTTC	CARSFCLSWEQYF
TRBV6-5	TRBJ1-1	.	.	TGTGCCAGCAGTTACCACAGGGACATCCCGAACACTGAAGCTTTCTTT	CASSYHRDIPNTEAFF
TRBV27	TRBJ1-2	TRBD1	.	TGTGCCAGCAGTTTAAGTGCCCCCGGGACAGGCCTCAAATACTATGGCTACACCTTC	CASSLSAPGTGLKYYGYTF
TRBV29-1	TRBJ1-3	TRBD1	.	TGCAGCGTCCACAGGGGCTCTGGAAACACCATATATTTT	CSVHRGSGNTIYF
TRBV11-2	TRBJ2-3	TRBD2	once	TGTGCCAGCAGCTTAGTACTCGGACTAGCGGGGCAGTCGACAGATACGCAGTATTTT	CASSLVLGLAGQSTDTQYF
TRBV11-2	TRBJ2-5	.	.	TGTGCCAGCAGCCCCCGGGGGACTGACAAGGCAGAGACCCAGTACTTC	CASSPRGTDKAETQYF
TRBV6-5	TRBJ1-2	.	.	TGTGCCAGCAGTTCCTGGTCAGCTAACTATGGCTACACCTTC	CASSSWSANYGYTF
TRBV4-3	TRBJ1-2	.	.	TGCGCCAGCAGCAACCAGGGTGTCGACTATGGCTACACCTTC	CASSNQGVDYGYTF
TRBV19	TRBJ2-3	TRBD2	once	TGTGCCAGTAGGCCTGGGACTAGCGGGGCGTGGGGGCAGACGCAGTATTTT	CASRPGTSGAWGQTQYF
TRBV2	TRBJ1-5	TRBD1	few	TGTGCCAGCAGGAGAGACAGGGGACAGTATAGCAATCAGCCCCAGCATTTT	CASRRDRGQYSNQPQHF
TRBV19	TRBJ1-1	TRBD1	.	TGTGCCAGTAGTATCGACAGGGACGATGAAGCTTTCTTT	CASSIDRDDEAFF
TRBV19	TRBJ1-4	.	.	TGTGCCAGTAGTATAACAACTACAAATGAAAAACTGTTTTTT	CASSITTTNEKLFF
TRBV15	TRBJ1-4	TRBD1	.	TGTGCCACCAGCAGACCGAGACAGGGGGCCCGGGAAAAACTGTTTTTT	CATSRPRQGAREKLFF
TRBV7-2	TRBJ2-5	TRBD2	.	TGTGCCAGCAGCCGCCTTATACTAGCGGGGGGGCTCGGGGAGACCCAGTACTTC	CASSRLILAGGLGETQYF
TRBV19	TRBJ1-2	.	.	TGTGCCAGTACCACGATACAGGGCCCCTATGGCTACACCTTC	CASTTIQGPYGYTF
TRBV10-1	TRBJ2-1	.	.	TGCGCCAGCAGTGATGGAGATGAGCAGTTCTTC	CASSDGDEQFF
TRBV9	TRBJ2-7	TRBD1	.	TGTGCCAGCAGCGTAGAGGCAGGGGGTTTCTACGAGCAGTACTTC	CASSVEAGGFYEQYF
TRBV27	TRBJ2-7	TRBD1	.	TGTGCCAGCTGCTCAGGGGGCGGAGGTCTATTAAACTTC	CASCSGGGGLLNF
TRBV5-1	TRBJ1-1	TRBD1	.	TGCGCCAGCAGCCAGAGACAGGGATTCACTGAAGCTTTCTTT	CASSQRQGFTEAFF
TRBV9	TRBJ2-1	TRBD1	.	TGTGCCAGCAGCGCTACAGGGGGCTGGGGTGTGGCGGTCCTTCATGAGCAGTTCTTC	CASSATGGWGVAVLHEQFF
TRBV27	TRBJ2-1	TRBD2	once	TGTGCCAGCAGCCCCCCCCAAGGACTAGCGGGCTCTCTCAATGAGCAGTTCTTC	CASSPPQGLAGSLNEQFF
TRBV18	TRBJ2-3	TRBD2	.	TGTGCCAGCTCGCACGGGACTAGCGGCTCAGGCACAGATACGCAGTATTTT	CASSHGTSGSGTDTQYF
TRBV29-1	TRBJ1-1	.	few	TGCAGCGTTGCCACTGGGGCAGCGAACACTGAAGCTTTCTTT	CSVATGAANTEAFF
TRBV7-9	TRBJ2-1	TRBD1	.	TGTGCCAGCAGCTTAGGCGGGACAGGGAGGAATGAGCAGTTCTTC	CASSLGGTGRNEQFF
TRBV13	TRBJ2-1	TRBD1	.	TGTGCCAGCAGCCCCCCCTCCAGGGGGTACAATGAGCAGTTCTTC	CASSPPSRGYNEQFF
TRBV10-3	TRBJ2-1	TRBD2	.	TGTGCCATCAGTGAGCATAGCGGGGGGGTTAATTCCTACAATGAGCAGTTCTTC	CAISEHSGGVNSYNEQFF
TRBV7-2	TRBJ2-1	TRBD1	.	TGTGCCAGCAGCTTAGTACAGGGGGCGGGTGAGCAGTTCTTC	CASSLVQGAGEQFF
TRBV21-1	TRBJ2-4	.	.	TGTGCCAGCAGCAAAGAGGGCGGTAGCGGGGGCTGGGGCAAAAACATTCAGTACTTC	CASSKEGGSGGWGKNIQYF